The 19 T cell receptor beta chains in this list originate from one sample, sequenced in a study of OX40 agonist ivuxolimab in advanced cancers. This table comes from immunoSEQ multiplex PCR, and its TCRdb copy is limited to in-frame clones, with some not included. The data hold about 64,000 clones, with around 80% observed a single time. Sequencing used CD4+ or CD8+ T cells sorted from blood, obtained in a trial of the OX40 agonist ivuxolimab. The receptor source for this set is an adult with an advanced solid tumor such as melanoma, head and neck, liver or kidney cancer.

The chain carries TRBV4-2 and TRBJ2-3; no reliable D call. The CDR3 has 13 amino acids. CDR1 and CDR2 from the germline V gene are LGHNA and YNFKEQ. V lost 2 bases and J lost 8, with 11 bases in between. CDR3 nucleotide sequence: TGTGCCAGCAGCCAATTGGAGTCGGGTACGCAGTATTTT. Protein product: CASSQLESGTQYF.

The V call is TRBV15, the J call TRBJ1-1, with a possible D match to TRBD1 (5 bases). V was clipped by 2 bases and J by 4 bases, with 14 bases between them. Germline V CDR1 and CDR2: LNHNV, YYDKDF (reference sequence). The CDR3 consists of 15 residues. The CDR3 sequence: CATSRQGPRSTEAFF. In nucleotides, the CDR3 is TGTGCCACCAGCAGACAGGGCCCGCGTTCCACTGAAGCTTTCTTT.

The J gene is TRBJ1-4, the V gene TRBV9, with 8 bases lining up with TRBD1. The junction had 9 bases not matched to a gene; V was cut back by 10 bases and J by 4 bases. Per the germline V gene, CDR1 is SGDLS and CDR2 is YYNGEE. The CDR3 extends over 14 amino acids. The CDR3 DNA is TGTGCCGAGACAGGGGCAGGTAATAATGAAAAACTGTTTTTT. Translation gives CAETGAGNNEKLFF.

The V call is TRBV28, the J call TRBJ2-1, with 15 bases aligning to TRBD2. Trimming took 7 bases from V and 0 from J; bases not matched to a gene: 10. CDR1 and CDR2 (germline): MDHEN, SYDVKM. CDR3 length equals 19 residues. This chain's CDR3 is CASNKRTSGRVGSYNEQFF. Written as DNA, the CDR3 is TGTGCCAGCAACAAAAGGACTAGCGGGAGGGTGGGCTCCTACAATGAGCAGTTCTTC. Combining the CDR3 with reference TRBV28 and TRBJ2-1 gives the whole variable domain DVKVTQSSRYLVKRTGEKVFLECVQDMDHENMFWYRQDPGLGLRLIYFSYDVKMKEKGDIPEGYSVSREKKERFSLILESASTNQTSMYLCASNKRTSGRVGSYNEQFFGPGTRLTVL.

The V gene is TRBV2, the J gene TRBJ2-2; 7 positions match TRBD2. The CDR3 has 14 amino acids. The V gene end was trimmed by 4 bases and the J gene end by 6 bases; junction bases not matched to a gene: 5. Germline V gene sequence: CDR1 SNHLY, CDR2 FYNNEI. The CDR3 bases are TGTGCCAGCAGTGTAGGCGGGGGATCCGGGGAGCTGTTTTTT. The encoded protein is CASSVGGGSGELFF.

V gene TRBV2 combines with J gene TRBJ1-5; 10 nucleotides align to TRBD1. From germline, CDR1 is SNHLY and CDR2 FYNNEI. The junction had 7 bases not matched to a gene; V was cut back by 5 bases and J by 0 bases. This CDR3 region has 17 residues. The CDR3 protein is CASSLGDRGISNQPQHF. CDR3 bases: TGTGCCAGCAGTTTAGGGGACAGGGGAATTAGCAATCAGCCCCAGCATTTT.

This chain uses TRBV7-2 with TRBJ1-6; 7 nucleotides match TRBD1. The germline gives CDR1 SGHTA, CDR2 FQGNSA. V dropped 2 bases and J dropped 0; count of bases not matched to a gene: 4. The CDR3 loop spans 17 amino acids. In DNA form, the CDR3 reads TGTGCCAGCAGCTTAAGGGGGCGCAGCTCCTATAATTCACCCCTCCACTTT. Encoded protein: CASSLRGRSSYNSPLHF.

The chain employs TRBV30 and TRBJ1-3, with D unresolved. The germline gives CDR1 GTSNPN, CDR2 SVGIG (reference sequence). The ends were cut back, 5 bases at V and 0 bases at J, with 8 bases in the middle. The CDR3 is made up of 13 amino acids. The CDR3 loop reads CAWFLSSGNTIYF. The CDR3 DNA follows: TGTGCCTGGTTCTTGAGCTCTGGAAACACCATATATTTT.

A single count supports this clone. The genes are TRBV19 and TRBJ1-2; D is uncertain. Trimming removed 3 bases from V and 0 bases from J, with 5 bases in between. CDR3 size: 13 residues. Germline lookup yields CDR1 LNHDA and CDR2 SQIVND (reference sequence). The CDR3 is CASSMDANYGYTF. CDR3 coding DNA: TGTGCCAGTAGTATGGACGCTAACTATGGCTACACCTTC.

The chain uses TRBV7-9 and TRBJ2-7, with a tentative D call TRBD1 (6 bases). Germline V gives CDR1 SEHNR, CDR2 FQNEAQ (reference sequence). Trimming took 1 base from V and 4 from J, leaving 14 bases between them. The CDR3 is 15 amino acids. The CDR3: CASSLEAGERYEQYF. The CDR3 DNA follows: TGTGCCAGCAGCTTAGAGGCAGGGGAGCGTTACGAGCAGTACTTC.

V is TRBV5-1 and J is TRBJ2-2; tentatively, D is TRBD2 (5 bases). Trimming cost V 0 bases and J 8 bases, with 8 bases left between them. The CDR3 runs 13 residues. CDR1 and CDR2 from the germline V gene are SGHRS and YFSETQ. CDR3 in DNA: TGCGCCAGCAGCTTGGTACTAGAAGGGGAGCTGTTTTTT. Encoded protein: CASSLVLEGELFF.

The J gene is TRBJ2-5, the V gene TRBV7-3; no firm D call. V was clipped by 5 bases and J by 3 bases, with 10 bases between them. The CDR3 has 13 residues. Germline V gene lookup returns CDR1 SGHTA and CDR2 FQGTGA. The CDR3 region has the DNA TGTGCCAGCAGCCCCCCGGGTGAAGAGACCCAGTACTTC. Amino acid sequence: CASSPPGEETQYF.

As DNA, the CDR3 is TGTGCCGGAGGGGGAAGGTTTAATGAAAAACTGTTTTTT. Translated: CAGGGRFNEKLFF. The chain uses TRBV6-1 and TRBJ1-4, with a weak D call TRBD1 (6 bases). CDR3 length equals 13 residues. CDR1 MNHNS and CDR2 SASEGT come from the germline V gene. The V and J ends lost 11 bases and 4 bases respectively, with 14 bases between them.

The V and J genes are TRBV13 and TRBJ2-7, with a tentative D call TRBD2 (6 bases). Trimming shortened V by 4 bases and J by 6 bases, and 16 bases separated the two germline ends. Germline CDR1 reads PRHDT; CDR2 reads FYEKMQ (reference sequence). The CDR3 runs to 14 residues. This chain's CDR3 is CASSSWGRDSEQYF. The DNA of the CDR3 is TGTGCCAGCAGCTCATGGGGACGGGACTCCGAGCAGTACTTC.

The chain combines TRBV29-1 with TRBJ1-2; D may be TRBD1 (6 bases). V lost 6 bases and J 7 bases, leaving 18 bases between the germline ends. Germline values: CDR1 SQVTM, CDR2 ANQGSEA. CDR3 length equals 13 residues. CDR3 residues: CSVGAGEFSGYTF. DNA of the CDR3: TGCAGCGTGGGGGCGGGGGAGTTCAGTGGCTACACCTTC. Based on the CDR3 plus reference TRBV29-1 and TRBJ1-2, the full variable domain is SAVISQKPSRDICQRGTSLTIQCQVDSQVTMMFWYRQQPGQSLTLIATANQGSEATYESGFVIDKFPISRPNLTFSTLTVSNMSPEDSSIYLCSVGAGEFSGYTFGSGTRLTVV.

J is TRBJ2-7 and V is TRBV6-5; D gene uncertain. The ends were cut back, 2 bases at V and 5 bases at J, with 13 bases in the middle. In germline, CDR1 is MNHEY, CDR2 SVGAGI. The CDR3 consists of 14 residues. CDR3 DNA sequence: TGTGCCAGCAGTTACAGCCAGGACGTCCACGAGCAGTACTTC. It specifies CASSYSQDVHEQYF.

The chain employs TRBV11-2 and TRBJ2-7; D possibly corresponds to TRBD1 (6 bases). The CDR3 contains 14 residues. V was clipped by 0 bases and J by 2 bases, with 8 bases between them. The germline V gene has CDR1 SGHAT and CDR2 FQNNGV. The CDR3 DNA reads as TGTGCCAGCAGCTTAGAAGCAGGGGCCTACGAGCAGTACTTC. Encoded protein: CASSLEAGAYEQYF.

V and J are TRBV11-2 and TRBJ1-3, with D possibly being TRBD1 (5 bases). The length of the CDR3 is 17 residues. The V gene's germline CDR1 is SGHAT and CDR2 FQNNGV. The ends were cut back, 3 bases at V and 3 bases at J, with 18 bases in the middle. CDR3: CASSFNSKGAGGNTIYF. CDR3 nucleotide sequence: TGTGCCAGCAGCTTTAACAGTAAAGGGGCGGGTGGAAACACCATATATTTT.

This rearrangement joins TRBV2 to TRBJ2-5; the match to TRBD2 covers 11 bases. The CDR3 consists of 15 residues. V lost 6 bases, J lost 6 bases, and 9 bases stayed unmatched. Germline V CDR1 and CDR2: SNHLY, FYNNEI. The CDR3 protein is CASRFGSGGDQTQYF. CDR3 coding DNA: TGTGCCAGCAGGTTTGGTAGCGGGGGGGATCAGACCCAGTACTTC.